Shown below are 2 T cell receptor beta chains from a single sample sequenced in a study of identical twins (dated by TCRdb to 2016 to 2017). The library relied on 5' RACE. The data were produced on an Illumina HiSeq 2000. Using fastp trimming at Q25 and MiXCR clonotype assembly, TCRdb reanalyzed the public sequencing data and kept in-frame beta chains. A single entry per CDR3 protein holds the most common genes and DNA from its merged rows. This sample lists about 520,000 distinct CDR3 sequences; less than 25% were detected once. Around 0.9% of the sample comes from the top ten. These data were likewise used in another study, on T cells expressing NK-cell markers.

The sequencing input was CD4+ T cells sorted from blood. These receptor sequences come from a woman in her late teens or twenties in good health.

This rearrangement joins TRBV20-1 to TRBJ2-1, with TRBD2 as a possible D gene (6 bases). The CDR3 spans 14 residues. The V gene lost 6 bases and the J gene lost 0 bases, with 12 bases spanning the gap. Germline CDR1 is DFQATT and CDR2 is SNEGSKA (reference sequence). CDR3 protein: CSAAVGGSYNEQFF. Here the CDR3 DNA reads TGCAGTGCAGCCGTGGGGGGCTCCTACAATGAGCAGTTCTTC.

This CDR3 reads CSATLTGNLRSQPQHF. The CDR3 DNA sequence: TGCAGTGCCACATTGACGGGGAATCTTCGGAGTCAGCCCCAGCATTTT. This chain links TRBV20-1 with TRBJ1-5, with no clear D. CDR1 and CDR2 from the germline V gene are DFQATT and SNEGSKA (reference sequence). With 6 bases removed from V and 6 bases from J, the gap between germline ends came to 24 bases. The CDR3 covers 16 residues.